The 21 T cell receptor beta chains reported below all come from one sample, sequenced in a study of T-cell reconstitution after alpha-beta-depleted transplantation in children. For TCRbeta, the library was prepared with unique molecular identifiers. TCRdb re-analysed the PCR reads in MiXCR, keeping a single row per CDR3 protein. The table has some 130,000 distinct CDR3 sequences, about 9.5% seen once. The sample consisted of PBMCs, mostly from graft donor cells, taken 180 days after TCRalphabeta/CD19-depleted stem cell transplant. The receptors were gathered from a girl younger than two who had a stem cell transplant for combined immunodeficiency, so the T cells may come from the graft donor.

V gene TRBV29-1 combines with J gene TRBJ2-3, with D perhaps TRBD1 (5 bases). Per germline, CDR1 SQVTM and CDR2 ANQGSEA. Trimming cost V 4 bases and J 3 bases, with 11 bases left between them. The CDR3 sequence is 13 residues long. CDR3 loop: CSVGRGWTDTQYF. The CDR3 bases are TGCAGCGTTGGTAGGGGTTGGACAGATACGCAGTATTTT.

This chain links TRBV29-1 with TRBJ2-1; 13 nucleotides agree with TRBD2. Trimming cost V 4 bases and J 1 base; bases outside gene matches: 4. Germline values: CDR1 SQVTM, CDR2 ANQGSEA. The CDR3 runs to 16 residues. The CDR3 sequence: CSVGTSGRGSYNEQFF. The DNA for the CDR3 is TGCAGCGTTGGAACTAGCGGGAGGGGGTCCTACAATGAGCAGTTCTTC.

The chain combines TRBV7-2 with TRBJ2-3; possibly TRBD2 for D (5 bases). Germline CDR1 SGHTA, CDR2 FQGNSA. The CDR3 runs to 17 residues. V lost 0 bases and J 0 bases, leaving 13 bases between the germline ends. CDR3 sequence: CASSLAGTRASTDTQYF. The CDR3 DNA sequence: TGTGCCAGCAGCTTAGCCGGAACTAGGGCTAGCACAGATACGCAGTATTTT.

This clonotype was seen a handful of times. V is TRBV3-1 and J is TRBJ2-3; D is possibly TRBD2 (5 bases). Germline assignment: CDR1 LGHDT and CDR2 YNNKEL (reference sequence). The CDR3 contains 16 residues. V gave up 1 base and J gave up 1 base, with 12 bases separating them. The CDR3 region has the DNA TGTGCCAGCAGCCAAGCCCCTTTGCGGGGCACAGATACGCAGTATTTT. Protein product: CASSQAPLRGTDTQYF.

The chain joins TRBV29-1 to TRBJ2-3; D remains ambiguous. This CDR3 contains 12 residues. Germline loops: CDR1 SQVTM, CDR2 ANQGSEA. V lost 1 base, J lost 5 bases, and 7 bases lay in between. CDR3 nucleotides: TGCAGCGTTGAAGTTGGTAGAGATACGCAGTATTTT. It is translated as CSVEVGRDTQYF.

This clonotype was observed a few times. The chain joins TRBV5-1 to TRBJ1-5; D may be TRBD1 (5 bases). The germline V and J ends were trimmed by 1 base and 4 bases, with 9 bases remaining between them. CDR1 and CDR2 from the germline V gene are SGHRS and YFSETQ. The CDR3 has 14 residues. The CDR3 region is CASSLLAGNQPQHF. Here the CDR3 DNA reads TGCGCCAGCAGCTTGTTGGCAGGGAATCAGCCCCAGCATTTT.

The chain is built from TRBV5-1 and TRBJ2-1, with D maybe TRBD2 (6 bases). Germline V lookup: CDR1 SGHRS, CDR2 YFSETQ. The CDR3 length is 16 residues. Trimming removed 0 bases from V and 0 bases from J, with 10 bases in between. The CDR3 loop reads CASSLAGTLSYNEQFF. The DNA for the CDR3 is TGCGCCAGCAGCTTGGCGGGGACTCTCTCCTACAATGAGCAGTTCTTC. The full variable domain, its missing parts supplied by reference TRBV5-1 and TRBJ2-1, is KAGVTQTPRYLIKTRGQQVTLSCSPISGHRSVSWYQQTPGQGLQFLFEYFSETQRNKGNFPGRFSGRQFSNSRSEMNVSTLELGDSALYLCASSLAGTLSYNEQFFGPGTRLTVL.

This clonotype appeared a few times. This chain uses TRBV20-1 with TRBJ2-3; tentative D call: TRBD2 (7 bases). Per germline, CDR1 DFQATT and CDR2 SNEGSKA (reference sequence). Trimming pared 0 bases from V and 5 bases from J, leaving 24 bases between. The CDR3 runs 18 residues. The CDR3 is CSARDPSGRGGGKDTQYF. The CDR3 DNA is TGCAGTGCTAGAGATCCGTCCGGAAGGGGGGGCGGTAAAGATACGCAGTATTTT.

This clonotype was seen a few times. V and J are TRBV20-1 and TRBJ2-3; 11 bases line up with TRBD2. The ends lost 3 bases at V and 0 bases at J; junction bases unmatched: 11. CDR1 and CDR2 from the germline V gene are DFQATT and SNEGSKA (reference sequence). The CDR3 totals 18 residues. CDR3: CSARGVLAGGGSTDTQYF. As DNA, the CDR3 is TGCAGTGCTAGGGGTGTTCTAGCGGGGGGCGGGAGCACAGATACGCAGTATTTT.

V usage is TRBV7-2 and J usage is TRBJ2-1; tentatively, D is TRBD1 or TRBD2 (5 bases each). Germline loops: CDR1 SGHTA, CDR2 FQGNSA. V was pared by 3 bases and J by 1 base, with 13 bases between. This CDR3 spans 16 amino acids. In DNA form, the CDR3 reads TGTGCCAGCAGCTTGGCTCAGTGGGGGTCCTACAATGAGCAGTTCTTC. Protein: CASSLAQWGSYNEQFF.

This clonotype was detected only a few times. The chain recombines TRBV5-1 with TRBJ2-5; 7 positions match TRBD1. J lost 2 bases, V lost 4 bases, and 2 bases had no gene match. From germline, CDR1 is SGHRS and CDR2 YFSETQ. This CDR3 comprises 13 residues. The CDR3 DNA is TGCGCCAGCAGCGGGACAGATCAAGAGACCCAGTACTTC. It translates to CASSGTDQETQYF.

The sample holds a few counts of this clonotype. V and J are TRBV20-1 and TRBJ2-7; 8 bases match TRBD1. Germline CDR1 reads DFQATT; CDR2 reads SNEGSKA (reference sequence). Unmatched junction bases numbered 7, after V lost 3 bases and J lost 0 bases. The CDR3 is 15 residues long. CDR3 amino acids: CSASPGGRFSYEQYF. The CDR3 coding sequence is TGCAGTGCTAGTCCAGGGGGCCGTTTCTCCTACGAGCAGTACTTC.

This clonotype was recorded a few times. This sequence joins TRBV9 and TRBJ2-1; 8 bases agree with TRBD2. Losses at the gene ends were 0 bases for V and 7 bases for J; bases not matched to a gene: 0. The CDR3 runs 13 residues. The V gene's germline CDR1 is SGDLS and CDR2 YYNGEE. The CDR3 is CASSVAGGNEQFF. The CDR3 nucleotides read TGTGCCAGCAGCGTAGCGGGGGGGAATGAGCAGTTCTTC.

In this sample, this clonotype turned up a few times. The chain combines TRBV2 with TRBJ1-2, with D maybe TRBD1 (5 bases). The CDR3 is made up of 13 amino acids. The germline gives CDR1 SNHLY, CDR2 FYNNEI. The germline V and J ends were trimmed by 10 bases and 7 bases, with 19 bases remaining between them. In DNA, the CDR3 is TGTGCCACCTCCAGGGACGGTGGATCTGGCTACACCTTC. Its translation: CATSRDGGSGYTF.

This clonotype was observed a few times. CDR3 sequence reads: CSVGGRNKETQYF. The CDR3 nucleotides read TGCAGCGTTGGGGGCAGAAATAAAGAGACCCAGTACTTC. This chain joins TRBV29-1 and TRBJ2-5; maybe TRBD1 (5 bases). Germline CDR1 is SQVTM and CDR2 is ANQGSEA. The length of the CDR3 is 13 residues. Trimming left V 4 bases short and J 3 bases short, with 12 bases between.

The chain carries TRBV5-6 and TRBJ2-2, with D perhaps TRBD2 (6 bases). Trimming took 3 bases from V and 0 from J, leaving 12 bases between them. Germline V gene data show CDR1 as SGHDT and CDR2 as YYEEEE. This CDR3 has 16 residues. DNA of the CDR3: TGTGCCAGCAGCTGGAGGGTCTCCGCGAACACCGGGGAGCTGTTTTTT. Its protein is CASSWRVSANTGELFF.

In nucleotides, the CDR3 is TGTGCCATCAGTGTTGTCGGTAGCTCCTACAATGAGCAGTTCTTC. Its protein is CAISVVGSSYNEQFF. The rearrangement links TRBV10-3 to TRBJ2-1; D unresolved. This CDR3 is built from 15 residues. V was clipped by 4 bases and J by 0 bases, with 10 bases between them. Germline V CDR1 and CDR2: ENHRY, SYGVKD.

In its sample, this clonotype was seen a few times. This chain connects TRBV5-1 to TRBJ2-5, with D possibly TRBD1 on 6 matching bases. V shed 0 bases and J shed 4 bases, with 7 bases lying between them. Germline V CDR1 and CDR2: SGHRS, YFSETQ. The CDR3 covers 13 residues. The CDR3 region is CASSLEGGETQYF. The CDR3 region has the DNA TGCGCCAGCAGCTTGGAAGGGGGAGAGACCCAGTACTTC.

This clonotype was seen a handful of times. The chain uses TRBV12-3 or TRBV12-4 and TRBJ1-2; D may be TRBD1 (6 bases). The V and J ends lost 3 bases and 4 bases respectively, with 15 bases between them. This CDR3 has 15 residues. CDR3 sequence: CASSLGGRGLYGYTF. The CDR3 coding sequence is TGTGCCAGCAGTTTGGGGGGCAGGGGCCTCTATGGCTACACCTTC.

This clonotype was counted between two and nine times. This CDR3 reads CASSLEHSSSYNEQFF. CDR3 sequence (DNA): TGTGCCAGCAGTTTAGAGCACTCAAGCTCCTACAATGAGCAGTTCTTC. V and J are TRBV12-3 or TRBV12-4 and TRBJ2-1; D is undetermined. This CDR3 spans 16 amino acids. Trimming left V 1 base short and J 0 bases short, with 10 bases between.

The chain couples TRBV20-1 to TRBJ2-5, with TRBD2 identical over 13 bases. The germline gives CDR1 DFQATT, CDR2 SNEGSKA (reference sequence). V was clipped by 3 bases and J by 2 bases; unmatched bases: 3. The CDR3 length is 15 residues. The CDR3 sequence is CSASGGLAGQETQYF. The DNA for the CDR3 is TGCAGTGCTAGTGGGGGACTAGCGGGACAAGAGACCCAGTACTTC.